This TCR beta chain was found in a study of blood T cell repertoires in COVID-19. The overall study: The analysed material was cDNA or gDNA that came from T cells, B-cell-depleted T cells, or PBMCs.

Germline CDR1 and CDR2: SGHRS and YFSETQ. This CDR3 contains 19 residues. J gave up 4 bases and V 4 bases, and 17 bases lay outside the gene matches. In the original workflow: Quantification of nucleated cells was approximated via reference gene primer amplification. This table comes from immunoSEQ multiplex PCR, and its TCRdb copy is limited to in-frame clones, with some not included. The DNA gave D and trimming, while V, J and clone size come from that table. The table has around 140,000 clones, 88% seen once. The V call is TRBV5-1, the J call TRBJ2-2, with 9 positions matching TRBD2. The TCR originated in a man between 65 and 85 years old with active COVID-19. Sample: peripheral blood. The CDR3 bases are TGCGCCAGCAGCCCACCTGCCATTTATAGCGGGAGAGGCACCGGGGAGCTGTTTTTT. This gives the protein CASSPPAIYSGRGTGELFF. Together with reference TRBV5-1 and TRBJ2-2, the CDR3 gives the full variable domain: KAGVTQTPRYLIKTRGQQVTLSCSPISGHRSVSWYQQTPGQGLQFLFEYFSETQRNKGNFPGRFSGRQFSNSRSEMNVSTLELGDSALYLCASSPPAIYSGRGTGELFFGEGSRLTVL.